These T cell receptor beta chains were read from a single sample in a study of T cell repertoires in cytomegalovirus infection. No cognate antigen is known for these TCRs. TCRdb ran MiXCR on the reads and lists one entry per CDR3 protein. The profile shows about 110,000 distinct CDR3 sequences, less than 30% of them singletons. The sequencing used CD8+ T cells from cultured PBMCs, collected from culture after CMV antigen stimulation. The receptor set was obtained from a human donor in good health (CMV status not recorded). Some clones in this sample may be carry-over from other donors' samples. Both conserved end residues are part of each CDR3. A D gene is named only where the DNA matches it firmly. The listing skips clone size in some rows; elsewhere it reads once, few, many or a size class.

NA,TRBV19,NA,TRBJ1-1,CASSMLLTNTEAFF,TGTGCCAGTAGTATGCTCTTAACGAACACTGAAGCTTTCTTT
NA,TRBV4-1,few,TRBJ2-2,CASSQTDRDTGELFF,TGCGCCAGCAGCCAGACCGACAGAGACACCGGGGAGCTGTTTTTT
NA,TRBV19,few,TRBJ1-1,CASSIGSSPGTEAFF,TGTGCCAGTAGTATTGGGTCATCCCCTGGCACTGAAGCTTTCTTT
NA,TRBV19,NA,TRBJ2-7,CASSEGPPAEQYF,TGTGCCAGTAGTGAGGGACCGCCCGCGGAGCAGTACTTC
TRBD1,TRBV7-3,many,TRBJ2-2,CASSLDRAGELFF,TGTGCCAGCAGCCTAGACAGGGCCGGGGAGCTGTTTTTT
NA,TRBV29-1,many,TRBJ2-7,CSVGVSASEQYF,TGCAGCGTTGGGGTGTCCGCATCCGAGCAGTACTTC
NA,TRBV29-1,NA,TRBJ2-1,CSAVEGSGEQFF,TGCAGCGCCGTGGAAGGGTCCGGTGAGCAGTTCTTC
TRBD2,TRBV7-2,NA,TRBJ2-1,CASSLDLVTSGYNEQFF,TGTGCCAGCAGCTTAGATTTGGTGACTAGCGGTTACAATGAGCAGTTCTTC
NA,TRBV7-9,NA,TRBJ1-1,CASSLWTPEAFF,TGTGCCAGCAGCTTATGGACCCCTGAAGCTTTCTTT
NA,TRBV7-9,few,TRBJ1-3,CASSWGLNSGNTIYF,TGTGCCAGCAGCTGGGGACTGAACTCTGGAAACACCATATATTTT
NA,TRBV7-6,NA,TRBJ1-1,CASSLMLGGLAEAFF,TGTGCCAGCAGCTTAATGCTGGGGGGTCTTGCCGAAGCTTTCTTT
TRBD1,TRBV19,NA,TRBJ2-7,CASSIDRVSYEQYF,TGTGCCAGTAGTATCGACAGGGTTTCCTACGAGCAGTACTTC
NA,TRBV6-5,few,TRBJ1-1,CASTHLTEAFF,TGTGCCAGCACCCATCTAACTGAAGCTTTCTTT
NA,TRBV6-2/TRBV6-3,NA,TRBJ2-7,CASTSPGDGTYEQYF,TGTGCCAGCACTTCCCCGGGGGACGGGACCTACGAGCAGTACTTC
TRBD1,TRBV13,NA,TRBJ2-7,CASSLDRAIDEQYF,TGTGCCAGCAGCTTGGACAGGGCAATAGACGAGCAGTACTTC
NA,TRBV20-1,NA,TRBJ1-1,CSARDYTEAFF,TGCAGTGCTAGAGATTACACTGAAGCTTTCTTT
NA,TRBV6-6,NA,TRBJ1-5,CASSWDNEQPQHF,TGTGCCAGCAGTTGGGACAACGAGCAGCCCCAGCATTTT
TRBD1,TRBV12-3/TRBV12-4,many,TRBJ2-7,CASSLTNRTGAAYEQYF,TGTGCCAGCAGTTTAACAAACCGGACAGGGGCTGCGTACGAGCAGTACTTC
NA,TRBV9,NA,TRBJ2-7,CASSDDGAGQYF,TGTGCCAGCAGCGATGATGGCGCCGGGCAGTACTTC
TRBD1,TRBV11-1,NA,TRBJ2-2,CASSSDRGHGGELFF,TGTGCCAGCAGTAGCGACAGGGGGCACGGCGGGGAGCTGTTTTTT
TRBD1,TRBV7-8,NA,TRBJ2-1,CASRRGQGLNEKFF,TGTGCCAGCCGCAGGGGGCAGGGCCTCAATGAGAAGTTCTTC
TRBD2,TRBV20-1,NA,TRBJ2-3,CSARASTSGGITDTQYF,TGCAGTGCTAGAGCCTCGACTAGCGGGGGGATTACAGATACGCAGTATTTT
NA,TRBV7-2,many,TRBJ2-3,CASSLSNWQASTDTQYF,TGTGCCAGCAGCTTAAGTAACTGGCAAGCTAGCACAGATACGCAGTATTTT
NA,TRBV19,few,TRBJ2-3,CASSITSTASSTDTQYF,TGTGCCAGTAGTATAACTTCTACAGCTTCTAGCACAGATACGCAGTATTTT
NA,TRBV15,NA,TRBJ2-7,CATSREGVSYEQYF,TGTGCCACCAGCAGAGAGGGCGTCTCCTACGAGCAGTACTTC
NA,TRBV27,few,TRBJ1-5,CASSPIQTGNNNQPQHF,TGTGCCAGCAGTCCGATCCAGACGGGGAACAACAATCAGCCCCAGCATTTT